The 24 T cell receptor beta chains below were found in one sample sequenced in a study of CD8 T cells in Susac syndrome. Random hexamers were used to reverse transcribe 0.5 to 1 ug of RNA. TCRdb called the immunoSEQ multiplex PCR reads again in MiXCR, with one record for every CDR3 protein. The sample has about 280,000 distinct CDR3 sequences, roughly 85% seen once; the top ten hold around 0.11%. Specimen: CD8+ T cells from PBMCs. The receptors were gathered from a human donor with multiple sclerosis.

CDR3 amino acids: CSVVFGLRDEQFF. CDR3 in DNA: TGCAGCGTTGTTTTTGGACTCCGGGATGAGCAGTTCTTC. V and J are TRBV29-1 and TRBJ2-1, with a possible D match to TRBD2 (5 bases). The CDR3 sequence is 13 residues long. CDR1 is SQVTM, CDR2 ANQGSEA, per germline. Trimming took 4 bases from V and 8 from J, leaving 15 bases between them.

The V and J genes are TRBV10-3 and TRBJ2-3; D ambiguous. This CDR3 region has 14 residues. Germline-derived CDR1 and CDR2 are ENHRY and SYGVKD. Between the trimmed V and J ends, which lost 1 base and 1 base, there was a span of 6 bases. CDR3 coding DNA: TGTGCCATCAGTGAGTTCGGAGGCACAGATACGCAGTATTTT. Translation gives CAISEFGGTDTQYF.

This clonotype was seen more than once but under ten times. The chain is built from TRBV4-1 and TRBJ2-2; D call uncertain. CDR3 length: 13 amino acids. Germline-derived CDR1 and CDR2 are MGHRA and YSYEKL. Trimming shortened V by 6 bases and J by 5 bases, and 10 bases separated the two germline ends. CDR3 nucleotide sequence: TGCGCCAGCAGGGGAAAAGCGACCGGGGAGCTGTTTTTT. Protein sequence: CASRGKATGELFF.

CDR3: CATLGGDRGYEQYF. Here the CDR3 DNA reads TGTGCCACCTTGGGGGGAGACAGGGGGTACGAGCAGTACTTC. The gene calls are TRBV27 and TRBJ2-7, with 9 bases matching TRBD1. The length of the CDR3 is 14 residues. Germline V lookup: CDR1 MNHEY, CDR2 SMNVEV (reference sequence). The V segment lost 10 bases and the J segment 4 bases; nucleotides outside the gene matches: 11.

This rearrangement joins TRBV20-1 to TRBJ2-3, with 7 positions matching TRBD2. The CDR3 runs 16 residues. The J segment lost 3 bases and the V segment lost 5 bases, leaving 14 bases of the junction unmatched. CDR1 DFQATT and CDR2 SNEGSKA come from the germline V gene (reference sequence). The CDR3 here is CSAPGGGLSITDTQYF. CDR3 in DNA: TGCAGTGCTCCTGGGGGGGGACTTAGTATTACAGATACGCAGTATTTT.

The V call is TRBV3-1, the J call TRBJ2-1; TRBD2 is a possible D gene (5 bases). Trimming removed 4 bases from V and 2 bases from J, with 21 bases in between. This CDR3 is 18 amino acids long. Germline lookup yields CDR1 LGHDT and CDR2 YNNKEL (reference sequence). CDR3 residues: CASSPSLEGRRTYNEQFF. For the CDR3, the DNA is TGTGCCAGCAGCCCCTCCCTAGAGGGTCGGAGGACCTACAATGAGCAGTTCTTC.

The genes are TRBV28 and TRBJ2-5, with D hard to call. CDR1 is MDHEN and CDR2 is SYDVKM in the germline V gene. V lost 3 bases and J lost 0, with 8 bases in between. The CDR3 extends over 14 amino acids. CDR3 nucleotides: TGTGCCAGCAGTTTCGGCGAGTACCAAGAGACCCAGTACTTC. Translated: CASSFGEYQETQYF.

The chain is built from TRBV7-9 and TRBJ2-3, with a tentative D call TRBD1 (6 bases). Germline CDR1 and CDR2: SEHNR and FQNEAQ (reference sequence). CDR3 length: 18 residues. V shed 5 bases and J shed 6 bases, with 27 bases lying between them. DNA of the CDR3: TGTGCCAGCAGCGATACGACCGAAGACAGGCCCCAGCGGGATACGCAGTATTTT. Its translation is CASSDTTEDRPQRDTQYF.

The CDR3 DNA is TGTGCCAGCAGTTTCAACAGGACTAGAATTGGCTACACCTTC. It encodes CASSFNRTRIGYTF. The rearrangement joins TRBV27 to TRBJ1-2, with TRBD1 as a possible D gene (5 bases). The V end was cut by 3 bases, the J end by 7 bases, with 15 bases between. CDR3 size: 14 residues. In germline, CDR1 is MNHEY, CDR2 SMNVEV (reference sequence).

The chain combines TRBV30 with TRBJ1-1, with D unclear. V lost 6 bases to trimming and J lost 5 bases, with 10 bases between them. Looked up from germline, CDR1 is GTSNPN and CDR2 is SVGIG (reference sequence). The length of the CDR3 is 11 residues. The CDR3 spells CACLKQTEAFF. Here the CDR3 DNA reads TGTGCCTGCCTTAAACAGACTGAAGCTTTCTTT.

The count of this clonotype is one. The chain couples TRBV20-1 to TRBJ2-1; D is perhaps TRBD1 or TRBD2 (5 bases each). V dropped 6 bases and J dropped 1 base, with 13 bases sitting between them. The CDR3 extends over 14 amino acids. Germline CDR1 and CDR2: DFQATT and SNEGSKA (reference sequence). The CDR3 here is CSAGEWGSYNEQFF. In nucleotides, the CDR3 is TGCAGTGCAGGAGAGTGGGGGTCCTACAATGAGCAGTTCTTC.

The V call is TRBV5-6, the J call TRBJ2-3; 8 bases map to TRBD1. This CDR3 has 16 residues. V shed 7 bases, J shed 5 bases, and the junction held 15 bases outside the gene matches. Germline values: CDR1 SGHDT, CDR2 YYEEEE. CDR3 nucleotide sequence: TGTGCCAGCCACCCCCGGGGGACAGGAAAAGGAGATACGCAGTATTTT. It specifies CASHPRGTGKGDTQYF.

The J gene is TRBJ2-7, the V gene TRBV12-3 or TRBV12-4, with 12 bases aligning to TRBD2. This CDR3 region has 16 residues. Trimming at V came to 4 bases and at J to 7 bases, leaving 11 bases not matched to a gene. As DNA, the CDR3 is TGTGCCAGCAGTTCCCCGACTAGCGGGAGTTCTCAGGAGCAGTACTTC. Amino acid sequence: CASSSPTSGSSQEQYF.

The gene calls are TRBV7-2 and TRBJ2-7; D unclear. V dropped 4 bases and J dropped 2 bases, with 12 bases sitting between them. CDR1 is SGHTA, CDR2 FQGNSA, per germline. The CDR3 runs to 14 residues. CDR3 region: CASSSRTSAYEQYF. In DNA, the CDR3 is TGTGCCAGCAGCTCTCGGACGTCTGCCTACGAGCAGTACTTC.

CDR3 in DNA: TGCAGTGCTCGTCCGGGACTAGTCTCCTACGAGCAGTACTTC. This encodes CSARPGLVSYEQYF. The V gene is TRBV20-1, the J gene TRBJ2-7, with 8 bases lining up with TRBD2. The J segment lost 0 bases and the V segment lost 5 bases, leaving 6 bases of the junction unmatched. The CDR3 consists of 14 residues. Per the germline V gene, CDR1 is DFQATT and CDR2 is SNEGSKA (reference sequence).

The chain couples TRBV11-2 to TRBJ2-1; a possible D gene is TRBD2 (6 bases). The length of the CDR3 is 15 residues. The V gene's germline CDR1 is SGHAT and CDR2 FQNNGV. The V end was cut by 3 bases, the J end by 4 bases, with 13 bases between. CDR3 in DNA: TGTGCCAGCAGCTTCCGGAGCGGGCTGTACAATGAGCAGTTCTTC. Its translation is CASSFRSGLYNEQFF.

This chain connects TRBV5-4 to TRBJ1-3; TRBD1 aligns across 8 bases. This CDR3 has 16 residues. The V and J ends lost 4 bases and 0 bases, in that order; junction bases with no gene match: 6. In germline, CDR1 is SGHNT, CDR2 YYREEE (reference sequence). CDR3 protein: CASSPGQGSSGNTIYF. CDR3 sequence (DNA): TGTGCCAGCAGCCCTGGACAGGGCAGCTCTGGAAACACCATATATTTT.

The chain's CDR3 is CASSPDRDYEKLFF. CDR3 in DNA: TGTGCCAGCAGTCCCGACAGGGATTATGAAAAACTGTTTTTT. V usage is TRBV12-3 or TRBV12-4 and J usage is TRBJ1-4, with 7 positions matching TRBD1. The CDR3 runs 14 residues. V dropped 5 bases and J dropped 6; count of bases not matched to a gene: 6.

Worth noting for this clonotype: Since no conserved phenylalanine or tryptophan closes the CDR3, a read error is the likely cause. CDR3 bases: TGCGCCAGCAGCTCGATCCTTGGGACAGGAAGAGAGACCCAGTACCTC. Amino acid sequence: CASSSILGTGRETQYL. V usage is TRBV5-1 and J usage is TRBJ2-5, with 8 nucleotides matching TRBD1. The CDR3 sequence is 16 residues long. V shed 3 bases, J shed 4 bases, and the junction held 11 bases outside the gene matches. Germline assignment: CDR1 SGHRS and CDR2 YFSETQ.

The V gene is TRBV20-1, the J gene TRBJ1-1, with D hard to call. V was clipped by 6 bases and J by 8 bases, with 19 bases between them. The CDR3 sequence is 13 residues long. In germline, CDR1 is DFQATT, CDR2 SNEGSKA (reference sequence). CDR3 sequence reads: CSADSMTDLEAFF. DNA for the CDR3: TGCAGTGCAGACTCGATGACCGACCTAGAAGCTTTCTTT.

The V and J genes are TRBV12-3 or TRBV12-4 and TRBJ1-5, with TRBD1 matching 7 bases. The junction had 12 bases not matched to a gene; V was cut back by 3 bases and J by 7 bases. This CDR3 contains 16 residues. The CDR3 here is CASSLGYRGRLQPQHF. The CDR3 DNA is TGTGCCAGCAGTTTGGGATACAGGGGACGGCTCCAGCCCCAGCATTTT.

The chain is built from TRBV7-8 and TRBJ2-3, with 8 nucleotides matching TRBD2. Germline V gene sequence: CDR1 SGHVS, CDR2 FQNEAQ. The J segment lost 5 bases and the V segment lost 3 bases, leaving 10 bases of the junction unmatched. The CDR3 spans 16 residues. CDR3 nucleotides: TGTGCCAGCAGCTTCCCACTAGCGGAGGCTGGAGATACGCAGTATTTT. This sequence encodes CASSFPLAEAGDTQYF. Full variable domain (rest looked up from reference TRBV7-8 and TRBJ2-3): GAGVSQSPRYKVAKRGQDVALRCDPISGHVSLFWYQQALGQGPEFLTYFQNEAQLDKSGLPSDRFFAERPEGSVSTLKIQRTQQEDSAVYLCASSFPLAEAGDTQYFGPGTRLTVL.

The V call is TRBV9, the J call TRBJ2-7; 14 bases agree with TRBD2. V lost 0 bases and J lost 5; bases outside the gene matches: 1. Germline CDR1 SGDLS, CDR2 YYNGEE. CDR3 size: 15 residues. This CDR3 reads CASSVGLAGGHEQYF. CDR3 coding DNA: TGTGCCAGCAGCGTAGGACTAGCGGGAGGGCACGAGCAGTACTTC. Together with reference TRBV9 and TRBJ2-7, the CDR3 gives the full variable domain: DSGVTQTPKHLITATGQRVTLRCSPRSGDLSVYWYQQSLDQGLQFLIQYYNGEERAKGNILERFSAQQFPDLHSELNLSSLELGDSALYFCASSVGLAGGHEQYFGPGTRLTVT.

CDR3 loop: CASSQLAGGTYNEQFF. Here the CDR3 DNA reads TGTGCCAGCAGTCAGCTAGCGGGAGGTACCTACAATGAGCAGTTCTTC. The chain employs TRBV28 and TRBJ2-1, with 11 bases that match TRBD2. The CDR3 sequence is 16 residues long. Looked up from germline, CDR1 is MDHEN and CDR2 is SYDVKM. The V segment lost 5 bases and the J segment 2 bases; nucleotides outside the gene matches: 5.